Listed below are T cell receptor beta chains from one sample, sequenced in a study of cytomegalovirus exposure and HLA in healthy donors. TCRdb's copy holds only in-frame clones and misses some; the assay was immunoSEQ multiplex PCR. The top ten hold 0.94% of the sample, which has 130,000 or so clones, more than 70% seen once. The sample consisted of PBMCs. These TCRs come from a woman in her sixties in good health and CMV-seronegative. Each CDR3 is given with its conserved first and last residue.

V	J	CDR3
TRBV5-6	TRBJ2-3	CASSSGTRRDTQYF
TRBV15	TRBJ1-1	CATQRGGRAEAFF
TRBV5-8	TRBJ1-1	CASSLDRGNTEAFF
TRBV7-3	TRBJ2-1	CASSSLPGRGGEQFF
TRBV9	TRBJ2-7	CASSVDPAGGPEQYF
TRBV6-6	TRBJ1-5	CASTSWGGGGNQPQHF
TRBV25-1	TRBJ2-7	CASSQGGSYEQYF
TRBV9	TRBJ2-5	CASSVAGVETQYF
TRBV19	TRBJ2-1	CASSINLAGGASAQFF
TRBV6-1	TRBJ1-2	CASSFKRTAYGYTF
TRBV19	TRBJ1-5	CASSIRTGNQPQHF
TRBV5-1	TRBJ2-1	CASSDVGGTYNEQFF
TRBV7-9	TRBJ2-3	CASSPAGGVDTQYF
TRBV30	TRBJ2-1	CAWRGDSVPSGEQFF
TRBV5-8	TRBJ1-1	CASSREILNTEAFF
TRBV4-1	TRBJ2-1	CASSQGGEQFF
TRBV10-1	TRBJ2-1	CASSEDPGYNEQFF
TRBV13	TRBJ2-5	CASSSPPGGRETQYF
TRBV15	TRBJ2-1	CATSRAQRGNFEQFF
TRBV28	TRBJ2-5	CASRTRQGRETQYF
TRBV6-1	TRBJ1-2	CASLYFNYGYTF
TRBV6-5	TRBJ1-2	CASSYNSYGYTF
TRBV6-1	TRBJ2-5	CASSGTPETQYF
TRBV5-1	TRBJ2-7	CASSFGDRVIDEQYF
TRBV5-6	TRBJ1-6	CASSSKRLHNNSPLHF
TRBV5-6	TRBJ1-6	CASSLLGENSPLHF
TRBV5-1	TRBJ2-1	CASRPSGGPVYNEQFF
TRBV5-6	TRBJ2-7	CASSRPGQGNYEQYF
TRBV11-2	TRBJ2-1	CASSPTTSPAIIYNEQFF
TRBV28	TRBJ1-2	CASSFSDSGYTF
TRBV11-3	TRBJ2-2	CASSPPGSTNTGELFF
TRBV15	TRBJ2-7	CATSPGTGRISNYEQYF
TRBV5-1	TRBJ1-4	CASSLQGGSEKLFF
TRBV30	TRBJ1-3	CAWGTGPNSGNTIYF
TRBV11-2	TRBJ1-1	CASSYNRGGLTEAFF
TRBV28	TRBJ2-1	CASSLKTGRPNNEQFF
TRBV5-1	TRBJ2-3	CASSGGGTSGTDTQYF
TRBV7-3	TRBJ1-1	CASSLGGRETEAFF
TRBV5-6	TRBJ2-1	CASSLESGTIYNEQFF
TRBV27	TRBJ2-6	CASSWDRPPGANVLTF
TRBV18	TRBJ2-7	CASSPRATSGSVTEQYF
TRBV5-1	TRBJ1-1	CASSLAIGQGIAEAFF
TRBV11-2	TRBJ2-7	CASTSQGDEQYF
TRBV30	TRBJ1-6	CAWSRGPNSPLHF
TRBV6-5	TRBJ2-1	CASSTGGNEQFF